These T cell receptor beta chains were read from a single sample in a study of T cell changes during pregnancy in multiple sclerosis. Generated by immunoSEQ multiplex PCR, the TCRdb table keeps only in-frame clones and is missing some. The data hold around 60,000 clones, with roughly nine tenths observed a single time. This specimen consisted of peripheral blood, obtained in the third trimester of pregnancy. These TCRs come from a female donor in good health, enrolled as a control in a pregnancy study. Each CDR3 is given with its conserved first and last residue. Each record gives: D gene, clone size, V gene, J gene, CDR3 DNA, CDR3 protein. D genes are given only for firm matches. Clone size is shown for a subset of rows, as once, few, many or a class of expanded clone.

NA,NA,TRBV28,TRBJ1-1,TGTGCCAGCAGTTCAGTGGACAGAGACACTGAAGCTTTCTTT,CASSSVDRDTEAFF
TRBD2,NA,TRBV11-3,TRBJ2-1,TGTGCCAGCAGCCCTGGGACTAGCGGGGGGGGTTACAATGAGCAGTTCTTC,CASSPGTSGGGYNEQFF
NA,NA,TRBV19,TRBJ1-5,TGTGCCAGTGGCACTTCAGGTATGTCTAGCAATCAGCCCCAGCATTTT,CASGTSGMSSNQPQHF
NA,many,TRBV4-1,TRBJ2-3,TGCGCCAGCAGCCAAGCATCGGGTGTAGCGGTGCTCACAGATACGCAGTATTTT,CASSQASGVAVLTDTQYF
NA,NA,TRBV11-2,TRBJ2-5,TGTGCCAGCAGCTTAGGAGAGAAAGAGACCCAGTACTTC,CASSLGEKETQYF
NA,NA,TRBV10-3,TRBJ2-3,TGTGCCATCAGTCAGGGGCGAGGAGATACGCAGTATTTT,CAISQGRGDTQYF
TRBD2,NA,TRBV11-1,TRBJ2-5,TGTGCCAGCAGCTTGTCCCTTAGCGGGGGTCAAGAGACCCAGTACTTC,CASSLSLSGGQETQYF
TRBD2,NA,TRBV7-9,TRBJ2-1,TGTGCCAGTCGAGTAGCGGGGGCGAACAATGAGCAGTTCTTC,CASRVAGANNEQFF
NA,NA,TRBV25-1,TRBJ1-1,TGTGCCAGCAGTGAATTGAGCGAGGGTAGGACTGAAGCTTTCTTT,CASSELSEGRTEAFF
TRBD1,NA,TRBV5-1,TRBJ1-2,TGCGCCAGCAGCGTAACAGGGGAAAATGGCTACACCTTC,CASSVTGENGYTF
TRBD2,NA,TRBV27,TRBJ2-2,TGTGCCAGCACGCCTACGAGGGAGCGGGAGAACACCGGGGAGCTGTTTTTT,CASTPTRERENTGELFF
NA,NA,TRBV5-1,TRBJ2-3,TGCGCCAGCAGCTTGGGACGGGGAGACACAGATACGCAGTATTTT,CASSLGRGDTDTQYF
TRBD2,NA,TRBV6-6,TRBJ2-7,TGTGCCAGCAGTCTCCCCGGGACTAGCGTCTTCGAGCAGTACTTC,CASSLPGTSVFEQYF
NA,NA,TRBV19,TRBJ1-5,TGTGCCAGTAGTCCTGACAGACGCAGACCAGATCAGCCCCAGCATTTT,CASSPDRRRPDQPQHF
TRBD1,NA,TRBV9,TRBJ1-5,TGTGCCAGCAGCGTAGAGGACAGGTTCAATCAGCCCCAGCATTTT,CASSVEDRFNQPQHF
TRBD1,NA,TRBV5-6,TRBJ1-2,TGTGCCAGCAGCTTGGCGGACAGGGTTGGCTACACCTTC,CASSLADRVGYTF
TRBD1,NA,TRBV19,TRBJ1-1,TGTGCCAGTAGTATAGACCCCGCCCGGGCGATGACAGGGATGAGGACTGAAGCTTTCTTT,CASSIDPARAMTGMRTEAFF
TRBD1,NA,TRBV9,TRBJ1-1,TGTGCCAGCAGCGTAGAGGGGGCGAACACTGAAGCTTTCTTT,CASSVEGANTEAFF
TRBD1,NA,TRBV27,TRBJ1-5,TGTGCCAGCAGTTTTGGCAGGGGGCCATATAGCAATCAGCCCCAGCATTTT,CASSFGRGPYSNQPQHF
NA,NA,TRBV19,TRBJ2-5,TGTGCCAGTAGTACAACTAGTCAGGAGACCCAGTACTTC,CASSTTSQETQYF
TRBD1,NA,TRBV19,TRBJ2-5,TGTGCCAGTAGTGGACAGGGGAGAAAGGAGACCCAGTACTTC,CASSGQGRKETQYF
NA,NA,TRBV12-2,TRBJ2-1,TGTGCAAGTCGCTTAGTGCCGGGCGCGGGTGAGCAGTTCTTC,CASRLVPGAGEQFF
NA,NA,TRBV19,TRBJ1-1,TGTGCCAGTACCCCGACAGGGAACACTGAAGCTTTCTTT,CASTPTGNTEAFF
NA,NA,TRBV10-3,TRBJ2-6,TGTGCCATCAGGACAGGCCAAGGCGACGTCCTGACTTTC,CAIRTGQGDVLTF
TRBD1,NA,TRBV9,TRBJ2-7,TGTGCCAGCAGCACCGAGGACAGGGGGGACTACGAGCAGTACTTC,CASSTEDRGDYEQYF
TRBD2,NA,TRBV5-4,TRBJ2-7,TGTGCCAGCAGCGCCCGAGCGGGACTAGCGGGATCTTTCCCCTACGAGCAGTACTTC,CASSARAGLAGSFPYEQYF
TRBD1,NA,TRBV6-5,TRBJ2-1,TGTGCCAGCAAAGACAGGGCCAATGAGCAGTTCTTC,CASKDRANEQFF
NA,NA,TRBV6-5,TRBJ1-3,TGTGCCAGCAGGCAGGGATTGTCTGGAAACACCATATATTTT,CASRQGLSGNTIYF
NA,once,TRBV14,TRBJ1-6,TGTGCCAGCAGCCAAGGGGGCACCTATAATTCACCCCTCCACTTT,CASSQGGTYNSPLHF
NA,NA,TRBV7-9,TRBJ1-2,TGTGCCAGCAGCTTGGGGGACATGCACACTGGCTACACCTTC,CASSLGDMHTGYTF
TRBD1,NA,TRBV18,TRBJ2-1,TGTGCCAGCTCACCCAAAAGACTCCAGGGGGCCGGTGAGCAGTTCTTC,CASSPKRLQGAGEQFF
NA,once,TRBV19,TRBJ1-2,TGTGCCAGTAGTTCCGGGACATTCTATGGCTACACCTTC,CASSSGTFYGYTF
NA,NA,TRBV29-1,TRBJ1-5,TGCAGCGTTTCTGACAGTGACGATCAGCCCCAGCATTTT,CSVSDSDDQPQHF
NA,NA,TRBV18,TRBJ1-6,TGTGCCAGCTCACGAAGCCGGGACAAGAATAATTCACCCCTCCACTTT,CASSRSRDKNNSPLHF
NA,NA,TRBV27,TRBJ2-1,TGTGCCAGCGGTCGGTTCGATGAGCAGTTCTTC,CASGRFDEQFF
NA,NA,TRBV7-6,TRBJ2-7,TGTGCCAGCAGCGTCAGTCCAGGGCACTACGAGCAGTACTTC,CASSVSPGHYEQYF
TRBD2,NA,TRBV29-1,TRBJ2-7,TGCAGCGCCTCGGGGAGCGGGGACTACGAGCAGTACTTC,CSASGSGDYEQYF
TRBD1,few,TRBV19,TRBJ2-3,TGTGCCACCTCAGGGGGATGGACAGGGGTTACAGATACGCAGTATTTT,CATSGGWTGVTDTQYF
NA,NA,TRBV19,TRBJ1-2,TGTGCCACCTCGAGCCCCGGGGGGGGGATCTATGGCTACACCTTC,CATSSPGGGIYGYTF
TRBD2,NA,TRBV13,TRBJ2-1,TGTGCCAGCAGCTTTGGGGTAGCGGGGGGGCCGGGAAATGAGCAGTTCTTC,CASSFGVAGGPGNEQFF
TRBD2,NA,TRBV6-1,TRBJ2-7,TGTGCCAGCAGTGAACTAGCGGGGGGAAGCTACGAGCAGTACTTC,CASSELAGGSYEQYF
NA,NA,TRBV7-2,TRBJ1-2,TGTGCCAGCAGCCCTGGGACACGTGGCTACACCTTC,CASSPGTRGYTF
TRBD2,NA,TRBV4-2,TRBJ2-7,TGTGCCAGCAGCCAAGGGACTAGCGGGAGCTCCTACGAGCAGTACTTC,CASSQGTSGSSYEQYF
TRBD2,NA,TRBV11-2,TRBJ2-1,TGTGCCAGCAGCTGGGGGACTAGCGGATTAATGTACAATGAGCAGTTCTTC,CASSWGTSGLMYNEQFF
NA,NA,TRBV11-2,TRBJ1-2,TGTGCCAGCAGCTACCCGGGGGGGTATGGCTACACCTTC,CASSYPGGYGYTF
TRBD1,NA,TRBV10-3,TRBJ1-5,TGTGCCATCAGCCTGACAGGGGGGAATCAGCCCCAGCATTTT,CAISLTGGNQPQHF
NA,NA,TRBV5-1,TRBJ2-6,TGCGCCAGCAACCATGGGCCTGGGGCCAACGTCCTGACTTTC,CASNHGPGANVLTF
TRBD2,NA,TRBV5-6,TRBJ2-1,TGTGCCAGCAGCCCCCAGCTACTAGCGGGGGAATACAATGAGCAGTTCTTC,CASSPQLLAGEYNEQFF
TRBD2,NA,TRBV9,TRBJ2-2,TGTGCCAGCAGCTCGAGCGGGAGAGAAATAGCCGGGGAGCTGTTTTTT,CASSSSGREIAGELFF
NA,NA,TRBV7-2,TRBJ1-2,TGTGCCAGCAGGGAGGATCGTAACTATGGCTACACCTTC,CASREDRNYGYTF
NA,NA,TRBV25-1,TRBJ2-7,TGTGCCAGCACCCACTCGGTTCATGGTGAAAAAGAGCAGTACTTC,CASTHSVHGEKEQYF
NA,NA,TRBV7-2,TRBJ2-3,TGTGCCAGCAGCCCGCCTTCGGCGGGTCTCACAGATACGCAGTATTTT,CASSPPSAGLTDTQYF
NA,NA,TRBV4-3,TRBJ1-5,TGCGCCAGCAGCCAAGATCAGGGCCCCCGACAGCCCCAGCATTTT,CASSQDQGPRQPQHF
NA,NA,TRBV2,TRBJ1-2,TGTGCCAGCAGTGAAGCAGGCCCAGGGCCGAAAAGCTACACCTTC,CASSEAGPGPKSYTF
NA,NA,TRBV6-1,TRBJ2-4,TGTGCCAGCAGTGAAGCTCTGTGGCAGGGCGTGAAAAACATTCAGTACTTC,CASSEALWQGVKNIQYF
NA,NA,TRBV7-9,TRBJ1-1,TGTGCCAGCAGCTTTACTCAGGATACTGAAGCTTTCTTT,CASSFTQDTEAFF
NA,NA,TRBV4-3,TRBJ1-1,TGCGCCAGCAGCCCCCCCCGGAGCACTGAAGCTTTCTTT,CASSPPRSTEAFF
NA,NA,TRBV28,TRBJ1-4,TGTGCCAGCAGTTTACTCGGACAGATTGCAACTAATGAAAAACTGTTTTTT,CASSLLGQIATNEKLFF
TRBD1,few,TRBV7-2,TRBJ1-2,TGTGCCAGCAGCTCGGACAGGGGGCCGTATGGCTACACCTTC,CASSSDRGPYGYTF